A single T cell receptor beta chain is shown here with its context. What it binds is not known. The record originates from a study of T cell responses to AZD1222 COVID-19 vaccine. Points from the study as a whole: Spike-specific TCR breadth and depth grew following two AZD1222 doses. The peak T cell response came first, and repertoires were sampled only after it. The number of AZD1222 recipients seropositive at baseline was only six.

Sequencing used immunoSEQ multiplex PCR; TCRdb keeps in-frame clones, though not all of them. The sample carries about 180,000 clones, more than 70% recorded once. Trimming took off 5 bases at V and 2 bases at J, with 20 bases between the two ends. Germline loops: CDR1 SEHNR, CDR2 FQNEAQ (reference sequence). This CDR3 has 17 residues. The study pooled second doses at about 4 or about 12 weeks. The sequence was obtained from an adult who received the AZD1222 COVID-19 vaccine. The chain couples TRBV7-9 to TRBJ2-3, with a tentative D call TRBD2 (5 bases). The material sequenced was peripheral blood, taken 28 days after the second AZD1222 dose. CDR3: CASSLLVALGSTDTQYF. The CDR3 bases are TGTGCCAGCAGCCTTCTCGTAGCGTTGGGATCCACAGATACGCAGTATTTT.